The rows below give T cell receptor beta chains drawn from one sample of a study of T cell repertoires in cytomegalovirus infection. TCRdb used MiXCR to reprocess the reads, holding one entry per CDR3 protein. The repertoire has 560,000 or so distinct CDR3 sequences, about 15% of them found once; the top ten carry roughly 25%. The sequenced sample was CD8+ T cells from PBMCs. These receptors all stem from a human donor in good health (CMV status not recorded). Some clones in this sample may be carry-over from other donors' samples. The CDR3 runs from the conserved cysteine through the conserved F or W. Fields, in order: clone size, D gene, V gene, J gene, CDR3 DNA, CDR3 protein. A D gene is named only where the DNA matches it firmly. Only some rows state a clone size, as once, few, many or a class for expanded clones.

>few|-|TRBV15|TRBJ2-7
TGTGCCACCAGCAGTGACCGGCTCCCTGCGGAGCAGTACTTC
CATSSDRLPAEQYF
>-|-|TRBV27|TRBJ2-1
TGTGCCAGCAGTTTAACGACCGGGACAAACAATGAGCAGTTCTTC
CASSLTTGTNNEQFF
>-|TRBD1|TRBV29-1|TRBJ2-7
TGCAGCGCCTTAACAGGGGACGGATGGGCCTACGAGCAGTACTTC
CSALTGDGWAYEQYF
>many|-|TRBV12-3/TRBV12-4|TRBJ1-6
TGTGCCAGCAGTTTACAGGGGAGCTCCTATAATTCACCCCTCCACTTT
CASSLQGSSYNSPLHF
>many|TRBD1|TRBV10-3|TRBJ2-5
TGTGCCATCAGTCCGACAGGGAGAGAGACCCAGTACTTC
CAISPTGRETQYF
>-|-|TRBV29-1|TRBJ2-1
TGCAGCGTTGAAGGACGGGAACTCACAACTGAGCAGTTCTTC
CSVEGRELTTEQFF
>many|-|TRBV7-8|TRBJ1-1
TGTGCCAGCAGCTTACTTGGGGAGAGAGAGGCTGAAGCTTTCTTT
CASSLLGEREAEAFF
>few|-|TRBV15|TRBJ1-1
TGTGCCACCAGCAGAGATACCACTGAAGCTTTCTTT
CATSRDTTEAFF
>-|-|TRBV20-1|TRBJ1-4
TGCAGTGCTTTCGTAATCCCGGACAGTGCTAATGAAAAACTGTTTTTT
CSAFVIPDSANEKLFF
>-|-|TRBV4-1|TRBJ1-1
TGCGCCAGCAGCCAATTCAGTAACACTGAAGCTTTCTTT
CASSQFSNTEAFF
>few|-|TRBV20-1|TRBJ2-3
TGCAGTGCTAGGGGCCCCCGGCGGGACTTCCCAAATACGCAGTATTTT
CSARGPRRDFPNTQYF
>-|-|TRBV9|TRBJ2-7
TGTGCCAGCAGCGTAGCTCAGGGGGGGGCGTACGAGCAGTACTTC
CASSVAQGGAYEQYF
>few|TRBD2|TRBV20-1|TRBJ2-5
TGCAGTGCTCGGACTAGCGGGGGGGCATTGAAAGAGACCCAGTACTTC
CSARTSGGALKETQYF
>-|TRBD2|TRBV9|TRBJ2-1
TGTGCCAGCGGCCTAGCGGGAGGGTCCTCCTACAATGAGCAGTTCTTC
CASGLAGGSSYNEQFF
>few|-|TRBV20-1|TRBJ2-1
TGCAGTGCTAGGGACAGCTACTCCTCCTACAATGAGCAGTTCTTC
CSARDSYSSYNEQFF
>few|-|TRBV11-1|TRBJ1-1
TGTGCCAGCAGCTTAGATGGGGGGTCGCACACTGAAGCTTTCTTT
CASSLDGGSHTEAFF
>many|-|TRBV19|TRBJ2-2
TGTGCCAGTAGTACTGGACTCCTTCGTGGGGAGCTGTTTTTT
CASSTGLLRGELFF
>many|TRBD2|TRBV5-4|TRBJ2-2
TGTGCCAGCAGCGAGGGACTAGCGGGACCTAACACCGGGGAGCTGTTTTTT
CASSEGLAGPNTGELFF
>once|TRBD1|TRBV5-4|TRBJ2-5
TGTGCCAGCAGCTCAGGAGGACAGGGGGGGTACCAAGAGACCCAGTACTTC
CASSSGGQGGYQETQYF
>-|-|TRBV13|TRBJ2-5
TGTGCCAGCAGCTTAGTTGGTCTGCAGCAAGAGACCCAGTACTTC
CASSLVGLQQETQYF
>-|-|TRBV2|TRBJ2-7
TGTGCCAGCACCTACTCCGGGACACCCTACGAGCAGTACTTC
CASTYSGTPYEQYF
>once|-|TRBV24-1|TRBJ2-1
TGTGCCACCGGAAATAATGAGCAGTTCTTC
CATGNNEQFF
>few|-|TRBV25-1|TRBJ1-1
TGTGCCAGCAGCTGGGAGGGGACTGAAGCTTTCTTT
CASSWEGTEAFF
>once|-|TRBV19|TRBJ2-1
TGTGCCACCCAGACTAGTACTGAGCAGTTCTTC
CATQTSTEQFF
>few|TRBD1|TRBV27|TRBJ1-4
TGTGCCAGCAGTCACAGACAGGGAAGGGGAGAAAAACTGTTTTTT
CASSHRQGRGEKLFF
>few|-|TRBV13|TRBJ2-7
TGTGCCAGCAGCTTGGGACACCTTACCTACGAGCAGTACTTC
CASSLGHLTYEQYF
>few|-|TRBV5-1|TRBJ2-1
TGCGCCAGCAGCTTGGGGGCTCCGAATGAGCAGTTCTTC
CASSLGAPNEQFF
>-|-|TRBV19|TRBJ2-4
TGTGCCAGTAGTATCAGGACAGACTTAGCCAAAAACATTCAGTACTTC
CASSIRTDLAKNIQYF
>-|TRBD1|TRBV20-1|TRBJ1-2
TGCAGTGCTAGGGATAACCGGGACAGGGGGCGCGAATCCTACTATGGCTACACCTTC
CSARDNRDRGRESYYGYTF
>many|-|TRBV28|TRBJ1-1
TGTGCCAGCAGCTTGCCCCCTGAAGCTTTCTTT
CASSLPPEAFF
>many|TRBD2|TRBV7-8|TRBJ2-1
TGTGCCAGCAGGATAGCGGGAGAGTGGAATGAGCAGTTCTTC
CASRIAGEWNEQFF
>-|-|TRBV28|TRBJ1-2
TGTGCCAGCAGTTCCTACCTCGAGGGAAACTATGGCTACACCTTC
CASSSYLEGNYGYTF
>few|TRBD2|TRBV28|TRBJ2-1
TGTGCCAGCAGTTTACTTGGGCGGGAGGGCCTTTACAATGAGCAGTTCTTC
CASSLLGREGLYNEQFF
>many|-|TRBV7-9|TRBJ2-1
TGTGCCAGCAGCTTAGCACGCAATGAGCAGTTCTTC
CASSLARNEQFF
>many|TRBD2|TRBV7-9|TRBJ2-7
TGTGCCAGCAGCTTAGTGAGCGGGGAGGTCCACGAGCAGTACTTC
CASSLVSGEVHEQYF
>few|-|TRBV2|TRBJ2-1
TGTGCCAGCAGTGCCCCCGGCGGGGATGAGCAGTTCTTC
CASSAPGGDEQFF
>many|-|TRBV28|TRBJ2-2
TGTGCCAGCAGTTTATTGCCGGACCCGAACACCGGGGAGCTGTTTTTT
CASSLLPDPNTGELFF
>-|-|TRBV5-1|TRBJ2-7
TGCGCCAGCAGCTCAGAAAGGGCGGGCGAGCAGTACTTC
CASSSERAGEQYF
>-|-|TRBV9|TRBJ2-3
TGTGCCAGCAGCGTAGCCGGGAGAGTTTGGGATACGCAGTATTTT
CASSVAGRVWDTQYF
>-|-|TRBV6-5|TRBJ2-1
TGTGCCAGCAGTTTGGGTTCCAATGAGCAGCTCTTC
CASSLGSNEQLF
>once|TRBD1|TRBV27|TRBJ1-5
TGTGCCAGCAGGACAGGGGGACATCCCCAGCATTTT
CASRTGGHPQHF
>many|-|TRBV6-5|TRBJ2-2
TGTGCCAGCAAGAGCGTACCTGGGTTTAACACCGGGGAGCTGTTTTTT
CASKSVPGFNTGELFF
>many|-|TRBV6-1|TRBJ2-7
TGTGCCAGCAGTGAAGTTTTCGGCAGCATCGGGGGCTCCTACGAGCAGTACTTC
CASSEVFGSIGGSYEQYF
>many|-|TRBV7-2|TRBJ2-1
TGTGCCAGCAGCTCCGGGACTCCCTTCTCCTACAATGAGCAGCTCTTC
CASSSGTPFSYNEQLF
>many|TRBD2|TRBV7-8|TRBJ2-7
TGTGCCAGCAGCTTTAGCGGGAGCTTTGAGCAGTACTTC
CASSFSGSFEQYF
>-|TRBD2|TRBV3-1|TRBJ2-3
TGTGCCAGCAGCCAAGACCCCTATAGCGGGAGCTTGGATACGCAGTATTTT
CASSQDPYSGSLDTQYF
>many|TRBD2|TRBV7-8|TRBJ2-3
TGTGCCAGCAGCTTTAGCGGGGGGGTGGATACGCAGTATTTT
CASSFSGGVDTQYF
>few|-|TRBV28|TRBJ1-2
TGTGCCAGCAGCCCCCGGACAAGGCCCTATGGCTACACCTTC
CASSPRTRPYGYTF
>many|-|TRBV7-9|TRBJ1-6
TGTGCCAGCAGCCACGCCGGGGGGACGGATAATTCACCCCTCCACTTT
CASSHAGGTDNSPLHF
>few|-|TRBV11-3|TRBJ1-4
TGTGCCAGCAGCTTAATTTCTCAAAAACTGTTTTTT
CASSLISQKLFF
>many|-|TRBV19|TRBJ2-2
TGTGCCAGTAGTATAGGGACGAAGAACACCGGGGAGCTGTTTTTT
CASSIGTKNTGELFF
>many|-|TRBV7-9|TRBJ1-3
TGTGCCAGCAGCTTAGGGGCGGCCAGCTCTGGAAACACCATATATTTT
CASSLGAASSGNTIYF
>few|-|TRBV2|TRBJ2-7
TGTGCCAGCAGTGAAAGGGGTTCCGACTACGAGCAGTACTTC
CASSERGSDYEQYF
>few|-|TRBV10-3|TRBJ1-6
TGTGCCATCAGTGAGGGGGGGAAACCGGGAAATTCACCCCTCCACTTT
CAISEGGKPGNSPLHF
>many|-|TRBV11-2|TRBJ2-3
TGTGCCAGCAGCTTAGGGGACTCGGGACTTCTAACAGATACGCAGTATTTT
CASSLGDSGLLTDTQYF